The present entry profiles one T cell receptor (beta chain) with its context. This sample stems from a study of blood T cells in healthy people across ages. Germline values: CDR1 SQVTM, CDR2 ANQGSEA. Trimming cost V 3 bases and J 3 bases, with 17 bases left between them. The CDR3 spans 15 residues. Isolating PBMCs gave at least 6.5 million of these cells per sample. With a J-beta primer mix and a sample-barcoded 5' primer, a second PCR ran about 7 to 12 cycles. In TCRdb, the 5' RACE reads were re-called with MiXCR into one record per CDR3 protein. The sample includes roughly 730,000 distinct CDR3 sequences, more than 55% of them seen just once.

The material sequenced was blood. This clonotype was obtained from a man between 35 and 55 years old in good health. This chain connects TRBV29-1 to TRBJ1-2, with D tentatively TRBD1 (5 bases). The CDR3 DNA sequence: TGCAGCGTTGATCGTTCGGGGGGACGGGACTATGGCTACACCTTC. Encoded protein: CSVDRSGGRDYGYTF.